This T cell receptor (beta chain) was recovered during a study of Ad26.COV2.S vaccination and SARS-CoV-2 variants. Study-level points and caveats: Placebo recipients and vaccine recipients were similar in non-spike TCR breadth. TCR breadth and depth analyses may have underestimated total T cell responses. Compared with placebo recipients, vaccine recipients had higher spike-specific TCR breadth. Substantial breadth was reportedly displayed by spike-specific CD8+ and CD4+ T cell responses after vaccination.

Details on this clone: Its target is not known.

Some clones are missing from TCRdb's copy, which holds only in-frame ones; the method was immunoSEQ multiplex PCR. This sample has over 110,000 clones, with approximately 90% found just once. J lost 4 bases, V lost 6 bases, and 2 bases had no gene match. Germline-derived CDR1 and CDR2 are MDHEN and SYDVKM. The CDR3 runs 13 residues. The specimen comprised peripheral blood, sampled after recovery from COVID-19. The chain carries TRBV28 and TRBJ2-1; 8 bases map to TRBD1. The clonotype was recovered from a human donor who had recovered from COVID-19. Here the CDR3 reads CASRGQDYNEQFF. Here the CDR3 DNA reads TGTGCCAGCAGGGGACAGGATTACAATGAGCAGTTCTTC.